Included here is one T cell receptor (beta chain) sequence, with context. This CDR3 comprises 14 residues. V was trimmed by 4 bases and J by 4 bases, leaving 10 bases between them. CDR1 and CDR2 from the germline V gene are LGHDT and YNNKEL (reference sequence). Profiled with immunoSEQ multiplex PCR; TCRdb holds only in-frame clones, not every one. The table records about 150,000 clones, over 90% of them present only once. The sample originates from a study of control samples from healthy donors and cancer patients. Sequencing input: blood. This clonotype was obtained from a man aged 45-60 years in good health. The chain employs TRBV3-1 (or the pseudogene TRBV3-2) and TRBJ1-4; D not resolved. CDR3 sequence: CASSRGWGNEKLFF. CDR3 coding DNA: TGTGCCAGCAGCCGTGGATGGGGTAATGAAAAACTGTTTTTT.